This entry lists 20 T cell receptor beta chains sequenced from one sample in a study of cytomegalovirus exposure and HLA in healthy donors. Primers: 60 Vbeta forward and 13 Jbeta reverse. This table comes from immunoSEQ multiplex PCR, and its TCRdb copy is limited to in-frame clones, with some not included. The sample consists of approximately 160,000 clones, more than 60% of them appearing once. What was sequenced was PBMCs. The receptor set was obtained from a young woman in good health and CMV-seropositive.

The J gene is TRBJ2-1, the V gene TRBV6-1; D unclear. CDR3 length: 12 residues. Trimming took 7 bases from V and 15 from J, leaving 19 bases between them. CDR1 is MNHNS, CDR2 SASEGT, per germline. The CDR3 region is CASNAGEAPRFF. The CDR3 DNA sequence: TGTGCCAGCAATGCCGGTGAGGCCCCGAGGTTCTTC.

The genes are TRBV9 and TRBJ2-7, with 9 bases identical to TRBD2. This CDR3 has 14 amino acids. The germline V gene has CDR1 SGDLS and CDR2 YYNGEE. The J segment lost 6 bases and the V segment lost 3 bases, leaving 7 bases of the junction unmatched. The CDR3 DNA is TGTGCCAGCAGCGAAGCGGGAGGCCGGGGCGAGCAGTACTTC. Translation: CASSEAGGRGEQYF.

The chain recombines TRBV28 with TRBJ1-5, with unresolved D. The V end lost 4 bases, the J end lost 10 bases, and 8 bases lay between the germline ends. Germline V gene data show CDR1 as MDHEN and CDR2 as SYDVKM. The CDR3 spans 11 residues. CDR3 in DNA: TGTGCCAGCAGTTCCGTCTCCCCCCAGCATTTT. It encodes CASSSVSPQHF.

This clone was observed a handful of times. This sequence joins TRBV6-4 and TRBJ2-1, with 12 bases that match TRBD2. The J segment lost 6 bases and the V segment lost 3 bases, leaving 3 bases of the junction unmatched. The germline V gene encodes CDR1 MRHNA and CDR2 SNTAGT. The CDR3 has 15 amino acids. The CDR3 loop reads CASSELAGGPNEQFF. CDR3 nucleotide sequence: TGTGCCAGCAGTGAGCTAGCGGGAGGGCCCAATGAGCAGTTCTTC.

The gene calls are TRBV30 and TRBJ1-4; D may be TRBD1 (6 bases). The CDR3 is 13 residues long. Trimming pared 0 bases from V and 8 bases from J, leaving 10 bases between. Germline lookup yields CDR1 GTSNPN and CDR2 SVGIG (reference sequence). CDR3 DNA sequence: TGTGCCTGGAGTGTACAGGGTTGGGAAAAACTGTTTTTT. This translates into CAWSVQGWEKLFF.

The chain links TRBV4-1 to TRBJ2-1; TRBD2 matches 15 bases. Germline CDR1 reads MGHRA; CDR2 reads YSYEKL. V was pared by 0 bases and J by 6 bases, with 3 bases of the junction left unmatched. The CDR3 contains 17 residues. This chain's CDR3 is CASSQEGLAGGINEQFF. The CDR3 DNA sequence: TGCGCCAGCAGCCAAGAGGGACTAGCGGGAGGTATCAATGAGCAGTTCTTC.

The J gene is TRBJ2-3, the V gene TRBV7-8, with 7 bases aligning to TRBD1. CDR1 is SGHVS and CDR2 is FQNEAQ in the germline V gene. This CDR3 has 17 amino acids. V lost 1 base to trimming and J lost 0 bases; unmatched junction nucleotides: 7. CDR3 sequence: CASSLGWTGSSTDTQYF. The CDR3 coding sequence is TGTGCCAGCAGCTTAGGGTGGACAGGATCTAGCACAGATACGCAGTATTTT. Full variable domain (missing parts from reference TRBV7-8 and TRBJ2-3): GAGVSQSPRYKVAKRGQDVALRCDPISGHVSLFWYQQALGQGPEFLTYFQNEAQLDKSGLPSDRFFAERPEGSVSTLKIQRTQQEDSAVYLCASSLGWTGSSTDTQYFGPGTRLTVL.

This clone was recorded a few times. V gene TRBV4-1 combines with J gene TRBJ2-7; 8 bases line up with TRBD1. The length of the CDR3 is 19 residues. The V segment lost 3 bases and the J segment 0 bases; nucleotides outside the gene matches: 16. Germline V gives CDR1 MGHRA, CDR2 YSYEKL. Here the CDR3 reads CASSQRTGGSGASSYEQYF. The CDR3 coding sequence is TGCGCCAGCAGCCAGAGAACAGGGGGGAGCGGAGCCAGCTCCTACGAGCAGTACTTC.

The rearrangement uses TRBV29-1 and TRBJ2-7; 9 positions agree with TRBD2. This CDR3 spans 17 amino acids. Germline loops: CDR1 SQVTM, CDR2 ANQGSEA. V trimming: 3 bases; J trimming: 3 bases; junction bases outside the gene matches: 15. CDR3 DNA sequence: TGCAGCGTTGAGGGCGGGAGGGCCTCGCTCTACGGCTACGAGCAGTACTTC. Protein sequence: CSVEGGRASLYGYEQYF.

This chain connects TRBV5-1 to TRBJ2-3, with 9 bases that match TRBD2. Germline assignment: CDR1 SGHRS and CDR2 YFSETQ. V trimming: 0 bases; J trimming: 3 bases; junction bases outside the gene matches: 8. The CDR3 spans 17 residues. CDR3 sequence reads: CASSLVLAGRETDTQYF. The CDR3 nucleotides read TGCGCCAGCAGCTTGGTTCTAGCGGGAAGGGAGACAGATACGCAGTATTTT.

The DNA of the CDR3 is TGTGCCAGCAGCCCAAAAGGGACTAGCGGGGATGGGAGCTCCTACAATGAGCAGTTCTTC. Amino acids: CASSPKGTSGDGSSYNEQFF. This chain joins TRBV9 and TRBJ2-1; TRBD2 matches 13 bases. The germline CDR1 and CDR2 sequences are SGDLS and YYNGEE. J lost 0 bases, V lost 4 bases, and 13 bases had no gene match. This CDR3 region has 20 residues.

The table lists this clone with a count of one. The gene calls are TRBV4-1 and TRBJ2-7, with TRBD2 identical over 9 bases. Germline V gives CDR1 MGHRA, CDR2 YSYEKL. Losses at the gene ends were 0 bases for V and 3 bases for J; bases not matched to a gene: 9. The CDR3 spans 17 residues. Here the CDR3 DNA reads TGCGCCAGCAGCCAAGATGCAGAGCGGGAGGTCATCTACGAGCAGTACTTC. It specifies CASSQDAEREVIYEQYF.

V is TRBV20-1 and J is TRBJ2-1; 9 positions match TRBD2. The CDR3 sequence is 11 residues long. The trim removed 5 bases at V and 12 bases at J, leaving 5 bases unmatched. The V gene's germline CDR1 is DFQATT and CDR2 SNEGSKA (reference sequence). The CDR3 nucleotides are TGCAGTGCTCTCACGGGACTAGCGCAGTTCTTC. Amino acid sequence: CSALTGLAQFF.

V usage is TRBV4-3 and J usage is TRBJ1-1; possible D gene TRBD1, 6 bases. The V gene's germline CDR1 is LGHNA and CDR2 YSLEER. The ends were cut back, 3 bases at V and 0 bases at J, with 11 bases in the middle. This CDR3 is 15 amino acids long. CDR3 protein: CASSQGDRMNTEAFF. In DNA, the CDR3 is TGCGCCAGCAGCCAGGGCGACAGGATGAACACTGAAGCTTTCTTT.

This clone was detected a few times. The V and J genes are TRBV5-6 and TRBJ2-3; D perhaps matches TRBD2 (5 bases). Germline CDR1 is SGHDT and CDR2 is YYEEEE. CDR3 length equals 14 residues. V was trimmed by 2 bases and J by 0 bases, leaving 7 bases between them. The CDR3 loop is CASSFRESTDTQYF. The DNA of the CDR3 is TGTGCCAGCAGCTTTAGGGAGAGCACAGATACGCAGTATTTT.

The genes are TRBV7-2 and TRBJ1-5; 9 bases agree with TRBD1. The CDR3 runs 19 residues. After removal of 2 bases from V and 0 bases from J, the junction contained 11 bases not matched to a gene. CDR1 SGHTA and CDR2 FQGNSA come from the germline V gene. The CDR3 sequence: CASSLRSGTGTISNQPQHF. The CDR3 DNA follows: TGTGCCAGCAGCTTACGATCCGGGACAGGGACTATTAGCAATCAGCCCCAGCATTTT.

The chain joins TRBV28 to TRBJ1-2; 7 bases align to TRBD1. This CDR3 has 15 amino acids. The V and J ends lost 5 bases and 4 bases, in that order; junction bases with no gene match: 10. Germline CDR1 and CDR2: MDHEN and SYDVKM. The CDR3 DNA is TGTGCCAGCAGTCCCCCCAGGGGGGATGGCTATGGCTACACCTTC. Protein product: CASSPPRGDGYGYTF.

J is TRBJ1-2 and V is TRBV5-6; D unclear. This CDR3 is built from 14 residues. V lost 0 bases, J lost 1 base, and 7 bases lay in between. From germline, CDR1 is SGHDT and CDR2 YYEEEE. CDR3 amino acids: CASSLGRVNYGYTF. In nucleotides, the CDR3 is TGTGCCAGCAGCTTGGGGAGGGTTAACTATGGCTACACCTTC.

The chain carries TRBV6-5 and TRBJ1-1; tentatively, D is TRBD1 (5 bases). The germline gives CDR1 MNHEY, CDR2 SVGAGI. The CDR3 length is 15 residues. Trimming removed 0 bases at V and 0 bases at J, with 8 bases between. CDR3 region: CASSYSTGMNTEAFF. CDR3 nucleotides: TGTGCCAGCAGTTACTCTACAGGAATGAACACTGAAGCTTTCTTT.

The chain is built from TRBV5-1 and TRBJ2-3, with 10 nucleotides matching TRBD1. V lost 7 bases, J lost 2 bases, and 7 bases stayed unmatched. From germline, CDR1 is SGHRS and CDR2 YFSETQ. The CDR3 runs 15 residues. CDR3 bases: TGCGCCAGCGGAGGACAGGGGGAGCTCACAGATACGCAGTATTTT. Its protein is CASGGQGELTDTQYF.